A single sample gave rise to the 26 T cell receptor beta chains below, sequenced in a study of blood T cell repertoires in COVID-19. Assay: immunoSEQ multiplex PCR; the TCRdb copy retains only in-frame clones and omits some. The table records 300,000 to 400,000 clones, around nine tenths of them present only once. Material for sequencing was peripheral blood. The source of these receptors is a woman under 30 who had recovered from COVID-19.

V and J are TRBV6-2 or TRBV6-3 and TRBJ2-6; D might be TRBD2 (6 bases). Germline assignment: CDR1 MNHEY and CDR2 SVGEGT. V shed 5 bases and J shed 3 bases, with 11 bases lying between them. The CDR3 is made up of 15 amino acids. The CDR3 nucleotides are TGTGCCAGCAGTGAGGAGGGGAGTGGGGCCAACGTCCTGACTTTC. Translated: CASSEEGSGANVLTF.

The V and J genes are TRBV2 and TRBJ2-7, with 8 bases fitting TRBD2. V lost 4 bases and J lost 4; bases outside the gene matches: 9. CDR1 and CDR2 from the germline V gene are SNHLY and FYNNEI. This CDR3 contains 15 residues. This chain's CDR3 is CASSVTSGTEYEQYV. The CDR3 DNA sequence: TGTGCCAGCAGTGTTACTAGCGGAACTGAGTACGAGCAGTACGTC.

The V and J genes are TRBV30 and TRBJ1-6, with TRBD1 identical over 7 bases. The CDR3 totals 10 residues. Germline V CDR1 and CDR2: GTSNPN, SVGIG (reference sequence). The J segment lost 9 bases and the V segment lost 8 bases, leaving 1 base of the junction unmatched. The CDR3 DNA reads as TGTGCCGCAGGGGGTTCACCCCTCCACTTT. Protein sequence: CAAGGSPLHF.

The CDR3 reads CASRVSGASGYGYTF. The DNA of the CDR3 is TGTGCCAGCAGGGTGTCAGGGGCTTCTGGCTATGGCTACACCTTC. This sequence joins TRBV6-5 and TRBJ1-2; maybe TRBD1 (6 bases). Trimming stripped 6 bases from V and 4 bases from J, with 18 bases between. The germline V gene encodes CDR1 MNHEY and CDR2 SVGAGI. The length of the CDR3 is 15 residues.

The chain has TRBV14 and TRBJ2-6, with 10 bases fitting TRBD1. Unmatched junction bases numbered 6, after V lost 4 bases and J lost 0 bases. CDR1 is SGHDN and CDR2 is FVKESK in the germline V gene. This CDR3 is 18 amino acids long. CDR3: CASSRRQGASSGANVLTF. The DNA for the CDR3 is TGTGCCAGCAGCCGTCGACAGGGGGCTAGCTCTGGGGCCAACGTCCTGACTTTC.

This chain uses TRBV19 with TRBJ2-5; 8 bases match TRBD1. Germline assignment: CDR1 LNHDA and CDR2 SQIVND (reference sequence). The CDR3 has 15 residues. J gave up 7 bases and V 2 bases, and 9 bases lay outside the gene matches. This CDR3 reads CASSIMGTGSATQYF. The CDR3 DNA reads as TGTGCCAGTAGTATAATGGGGACAGGATCGGCGACCCAGTACTTC.

The chain combines TRBV19 with TRBJ2-1; 7 bases are shared with TRBD1. This CDR3 is built from 14 residues. Germline V gives CDR1 LNHDA, CDR2 SQIVND (reference sequence). V gave up 11 bases and J gave up 8 bases; unmatched junction bases: 15. The CDR3 reads CAVSEGQFVDEQFF. DNA for the CDR3: TGTGCCGTCTCAGAGGGACAGTTTGTGGATGAGCAGTTCTTC.

J is TRBJ2-5 and V is TRBV30; tentatively, D is TRBD2 (5 bases). Germline CDR1 reads GTSNPN; CDR2 reads SVGIG (reference sequence). The ends were cut back, 0 bases at V and 7 bases at J, with 15 bases in the middle. The CDR3 length is 14 residues. CDR3 nucleotides: TGTGCCTGGAGTGTTTCGAGGGCAAGCGGGACCCAGTACTTC. Its protein product is CAWSVSRASGTQYF.

This chain uses TRBV11-3 with TRBJ1-1, with D possibly TRBD1 on 6 matching bases. V lost 5 bases and J 8 bases, leaving 15 bases between the germline ends. CDR1 and CDR2 from the germline V gene are SGHNT and YENEEA. The CDR3 is 13 amino acids. CDR3 in amino acids: CASSRTIGGEAFF. The DNA for the CDR3 is TGTGCCAGCAGCCGTACGATAGGGGGAGAAGCTTTCTTT.

The chain uses TRBV7-2 and TRBJ2-1; TRBD2 agrees at 9 bases. The CDR3 has 14 amino acids. CDR1 and CDR2 (germline): SGHTA, FQGNSA. The V segment lost 3 bases and the J segment 9 bases; nucleotides outside the gene matches: 6. CDR3 residues: CASSFSGSSVEQFF. CDR3 DNA sequence: TGTGCCAGCAGCTTTAGCGGGAGTTCGGTTGAGCAGTTCTTC. Combining the CDR3 with reference TRBV7-2 and TRBJ2-1 gives the whole variable domain GAGVSQSPSNKVTEKGKDVELRCDPISGHTALYWYRQSLGQGLEFLIYFQGNSAPDKSGLPSDRFSAERTGGSVSTLTIQRTQQEDSAVYLCASSFSGSSVEQFFGPGTRLTVL.

The chain is built from TRBV5-1 and TRBJ2-6; 10 bases are shared with TRBD2. The junction had 3 bases not matched to a gene; V was cut back by 0 bases and J by 0 bases. The CDR3 covers 18 residues. Germline V lookup: CDR1 SGHRS, CDR2 YFSETQ. The CDR3 bases are TGCGCCAGCAGCTTGGGACTAGCGGGTGCCTCTGGGGCCAACGTCCTGACTTTC. Its protein is CASSLGLAGASGANVLTF.

This chain connects TRBV10-3 to TRBJ2-7; 7 bases are shared with TRBD2. Unmatched junction bases numbered 2, after V lost 11 bases and J lost 7 bases. The CDR3 spans 9 residues. The germline V gene has CDR1 ENHRY and CDR2 SYGVKD. This CDR3 reads CAPGGEQYV. The CDR3 region has the DNA TGTGCCCCCGGGGGGGAGCAGTACGTC.

This rearrangement joins TRBV27 to TRBJ1-4; maybe TRBD1 (5 bases). V was pared by 5 bases and J by 3 bases, with 16 bases between. Germline V lookup: CDR1 MNHEY, CDR2 SMNVEV (reference sequence). CDR3 length: 16 amino acids. The CDR3 is CASSPGDDRANEKLFF. The CDR3 DNA follows: TGTGCCAGCAGTCCGGGGGATGATCGGGCTAATGAAAAACTGTTTTTT.

The chain employs TRBV7-9 and TRBJ1-1; TRBD1 aligns across 8 bases. Germline lookup yields CDR1 SEHNR and CDR2 FQNEAQ (reference sequence). Trimming cost V 6 bases and J 4 bases; bases outside gene matches: 4. CDR3 size: 13 residues. As DNA, the CDR3 is TGTGCCAGCAGATTTACAGGGGGCACTGAAGCTTTCTTT. It yields the protein CASRFTGGTEAFF.

The chain is built from TRBV29-1 and TRBJ1-3; unclear D gene. CDR3 length: 14 residues. Trimming cost V 5 bases and J 0 bases, with 11 bases left between them. Germline V lookup: CDR1 SQVTM, CDR2 ANQGSEA. The CDR3: CSVRSGGSGNTIYF. In DNA, the CDR3 is TGCAGCGTTCGGAGCGGAGGCTCTGGAAACACCATATATTTT.

This sequence joins TRBV7-9 and TRBJ1-4, with a weak D call TRBD1 (5 bases). Looked up from germline, CDR1 is SEHNR and CDR2 is FQNEAQ (reference sequence). The V end lost 1 base, the J end lost 8 bases, and 14 bases lay between the germline ends. The CDR3 extends over 15 amino acids. In nucleotides, the CDR3 is TGTGCCAGCAGCTTAGTGCGTGGAGGGGTCGAAAAACTGTTTTTT. Its protein is CASSLVRGGVEKLFF.

This sequence joins TRBV6-2 or TRBV6-3 and TRBJ2-7; a weak D match, TRBD2 (5 bases). Germline V gene data show CDR1 as MNHEY and CDR2 as SVGEGT. The CDR3 has 18 residues. V lost 0 bases and J 7 bases, leaving 25 bases between the germline ends. CDR3 in amino acids: CASSYSCAPRDLTGEQYV. The CDR3 DNA reads TGTGCCAGCAGTTACTCGTGTGCCCCACGTGACCTTACGGGGGAGCAGTACGTC.

The J gene is TRBJ1-6, the V gene TRBV19; 8 bases map to TRBD1. The CDR3 is 14 amino acids. Looked up from germline, CDR1 is LNHDA and CDR2 is SQIVND (reference sequence). The V gene end was trimmed by 4 bases and the J gene end by 9 bases; junction bases not matched to a gene: 5. CDR3 nucleotide sequence: TGTGCCAGTAGTAAAGGCAGGGGGCCTTCACCCCTCCACTTT. Its translation is CASSKGRGPSPLHF.

This chain connects TRBV9 to TRBJ1-2; 8 nucleotides match TRBD1. The J segment lost 8 bases and the V segment lost 0 bases, leaving 18 bases of the junction unmatched. This CDR3 spans 18 amino acids. From germline, CDR1 is SGDLS and CDR2 YYNGEE. In DNA, the CDR3 is TGTGCCAGCAGCGTAGCACTAGTACAGGGGGTCCGCTTGGAAGGCTACACCTTC. Translated: CASSVALVQGVRLEGYTF.

The chain is built from TRBV6-6 and TRBJ2-1; perhaps TRBD2 as D (6 bases). Germline CDR1 is MNHNY and CDR2 is SVGAGI (reference sequence). This CDR3 region has 13 residues. V lost 5 bases, J lost 7 bases, and 12 bases lay in between. The CDR3 DNA reads TGTGCCAGCAGTACACCGGGGGATAATGAGCAGTTCTTC. It translates to CASSTPGDNEQFF.

This chain uses TRBV19 with TRBJ1-5; tentatively, D is TRBD1 (5 bases). The CDR3 runs 14 residues. Germline V gene lookup returns CDR1 LNHDA and CDR2 SQIVND (reference sequence). Trimming removed 4 bases at V and 3 bases at J, with 10 bases between. The CDR3 region is CASSKWGDNQPQHF. The CDR3 DNA reads as TGTGCCAGTAGTAAGTGGGGGGACAATCAGCCCCAGCATTTT.

As for this clone: The germline gene is not matched at one end of the junction; a read error may be the cause. The rearrangement uses TRBV3-1 (or the pseudogene TRBV3-2) and TRBJ1-2, with D perhaps TRBD1 (6 bases). The CDR3 is 14 amino acids. CDR1 and CDR2 (germline): LGHDT, YNNKEL (reference sequence). The CDR3 nucleotides are TGTGCCAGCAGCCAAAACGACAGGTACTATGGCCACACCTTC. Its protein is CASSQNDRYYGHTF.

V gene TRBV30 combines with J gene TRBJ1-2, with D maybe TRBD1 (6 bases). Trimming took off 2 bases at V and 8 bases at J, with 12 bases between the two ends. Germline loops: CDR1 GTSNPN, CDR2 SVGIG (reference sequence). This CDR3 contains 12 residues. The CDR3 is CAWSPHQGGYTF. As DNA, the CDR3 is TGTGCCTGGAGTCCACACCAGGGGGGCTACACCTTC.

J is TRBJ1-1 and V is TRBV4-1; no definite D call. CDR3 length equals 15 residues. Looked up from germline, CDR1 is MGHRA and CDR2 is YSYEKL. V lost 4 bases to trimming and J lost 4 bases, with 16 bases between them. The CDR3 DNA sequence: TGCGCCAGCAGCCGCACTCATGAAATTCCCACTGAAGCTTTCTTT. Its translation: CASSRTHEIPTEAFF.

The gene calls are TRBV30 and TRBJ2-2, with 8 bases fitting TRBD2. Losses at the gene ends were 5 bases for V and 6 bases for J; bases not matched to a gene: 8. The CDR3 contains 14 residues. Germline-derived CDR1 and CDR2 are GTSNPN and SVGIG (reference sequence). CDR3 DNA: TGTGCCTGGGGTAGCGGGACGGCACCCGGGGAGCTGTTTTTT. It is translated as CAWGSGTAPGELFF.

The chain links TRBV4-3 to TRBJ1-5; TRBD1 matches 10 bases. With V trimmed by 0 bases and J by 9 bases, 8 bases remained unmatched. Germline CDR1 and CDR2: LGHNA and YSLEER. The CDR3 runs 16 residues. In DNA, the CDR3 is TGCGCCAGCAGCCAAGATTGGGGACAGGGGTCTCGGCCCCAGCATTTT. Amino acid sequence: CASSQDWGQGSRPQHF.